These 8 T cell receptor beta chains share one sample of origin, sequenced in a study of blood T cell repertoires in COVID-19. Here immunoSEQ multiplex PCR was the method, and the copy in TCRdb shows in-frame clones only, minus some. The repertoire holds approximately 72,000 clones, around 82% seen once, with approximately 8.8% in the top ten. Sequencing was done on a sample of peripheral blood. Receptors originate from a man aged 50 to 59 with active COVID-19.

The V gene is TRBV6-6, the J gene TRBJ2-1; D possibly corresponds to TRBD2 (5 bases). Per the germline V gene, CDR1 is MNHNY and CDR2 is SVGAGI (reference sequence). CDR3 size: 12 residues. V gave up 6 bases and J gave up 7 bases, with 10 bases separating them. CDR3: CASSPGDNEQFF. In nucleotides, the CDR3 is TGTGCCAGCAGCCCCGGGGATAATGAGCAGTTCTTC.

This clone occurred once. V is TRBV3-1 (or the pseudogene TRBV3-2) and J is TRBJ1-3; maybe TRBD1 (5 bases). CDR3 length equals 13 residues. Germline V lookup: CDR1 LGHDT, CDR2 YNNKEL (reference sequence). V was pared by 4 bases and J by 6 bases, with 10 bases between. The CDR3 coding sequence is TGTGCCAGCAGCCCGGGGGGGACAAACACCATATATTTT. Residues: CASSPGGTNTIYF.

This sequence joins TRBV2 and TRBJ2-6; possibly TRBD1 for D (5 bases). The CDR3 length is 13 residues. The germline V and J ends were trimmed by 6 bases and 2 bases, with 5 bases remaining between them. The V gene's germline CDR1 is SNHLY and CDR2 FYNNEI. For the CDR3, the DNA is TGTGCCAGCAGCAGGGCTGGGGCCAACGTCCTGACTTTC. This codes for CASSRAGANVLTF.

This chain joins TRBV5-1 and TRBJ2-5; 7 bases agree with TRBD1. Germline V lookup: CDR1 SGHRS, CDR2 YFSETQ. CDR3 length: 13 amino acids. J was trimmed by 2 bases and V by 7 bases; bases with no gene match: 5. CDR3 sequence reads: CASAPTGQETQYF. The CDR3 DNA is TGCGCCAGCGCCCCGACAGGGCAAGAGACCCAGTACTTC.

V and J are TRBV11-2 and TRBJ1-6, with a weak D call TRBD1 (5 bases). Trimming stripped 2 bases from V and 8 bases from J, with 10 bases between. The CDR3 runs to 14 residues. Germline-derived CDR1 and CDR2 are SGHAT and FQNNGV. This CDR3 is CASSLWQGDSPLHF. DNA of the CDR3: TGTGCCAGCAGCTTATGGCAGGGTGATTCACCCCTCCACTTT. Complete variable domain (other parts from reference TRBV11-2 and TRBJ1-6): EAGVAQSPRYKIIEKRQSVAFWCNPISGHATLYWYQQILGQGPKLLIQFQNNGVVDDSQLPKDRFSAERLKGVDSTLKIQPAKLEDSAVYLCASSLWQGDSPLHFGNGTRLTVT.

The rearrangement uses TRBV3-1 (or the pseudogene TRBV3-2) and TRBJ1-2; no firm D call. Deletions cut 0 bases from V and 8 bases from J, with 10 bases between. CDR3 length: 13 residues. The germline gives CDR1 LGHDT, CDR2 YNNKEL (reference sequence). DNA for the CDR3: TGTGCCAGCAGCCAAGAGGGGAGCCCGGGCTACACCTTC. It encodes CASSQEGSPGYTF.

J is TRBJ2-7 and V is TRBV3-1 (or the pseudogene TRBV3-2); a possible D gene is TRBD1 (6 bases). Deletions cut 4 bases from V and 6 bases from J, with 10 bases between. The germline CDR1 and CDR2 sequences are LGHDT and YNNKEL (reference sequence). There are 12 residues in the CDR3. CDR3 residues: CASSRTGFEQYF. The CDR3 nucleotides are TGTGCCAGCAGCCGCACAGGGTTCGAGCAGTACTTC.

For this clone: The sample holds other DNA sequences that translate to the same CDR3. V gene TRBV11-3 combines with J gene TRBJ2-3, with TRBD2 as a possible D gene (6 bases). Germline lookup yields CDR1 SGHNT and CDR2 YENEEA. V dropped 1 base and J dropped 3 bases, with 11 bases sitting between them. The CDR3 runs 15 residues. The CDR3 protein is CASSLGLAVTDTQYF. In DNA form, the CDR3 reads TGTGCCAGCAGCTTAGGGTTAGCGGTAACAGATACGCAGTATTTT.